These 16 T cell receptor beta chains were sequenced from one sample in a study of cytomegalovirus exposure and HLA in healthy donors. PCR was performed using 60 Vbeta and 13 Jbeta primers. Profiling relied on immunoSEQ multiplex PCR, and the TCRdb table lists in-frame clones only, not all of them. The table lists some 120,000 clones, about 73% of them singletons. Sequences were obtained from PBMCs. These receptors were collected from a woman aged 45 to 65 in good health and CMV-seropositive.

The chain combines TRBV4-3 with TRBJ1-5, with D unclear. The CDR3 is 14 residues long. Germline V gene lookup returns CDR1 LGHNA and CDR2 YSLEER. Trimming left V 2 bases short and J 0 bases short, with 5 bases between. For the CDR3, the DNA is TGCGCCAGCAGCCAATATCGTAGCAATCAGCCCCAGCATTTT. It is translated as CASSQYRSNQPQHF.

This clone is a singleton in its sample. This chain joins TRBV7-2 and TRBJ1-1; 7 nucleotides agree with TRBD1. The CDR3 is made up of 14 amino acids. The germline V gene has CDR1 SGHTA and CDR2 FQGNSA. With V trimmed by 5 bases and J by 2 bases, 5 bases remained unmatched. DNA of the CDR3: TGTGCCAGCAGCCCACGACAGGGCAACACTGAAGCTTTCTTT. It is translated as CASSPRQGNTEAFF. Complete variable domain (other parts from reference TRBV7-2 and TRBJ1-1): GAGVSQSPSNKVTEKGKDVELRCDPISGHTALYWYRQSLGQGLEFLIYFQGNSAPDKSGLPSDRFSAERTGGSVSTLTIQRTQQEDSAVYLCASSPRQGNTEAFFGQGTRLTVV.

This chain links TRBV6-5 with TRBJ1-5; D remains unclear. CDR3 length: 14 residues. Germline CDR1 MNHEY, CDR2 SVGAGI. V shed 6 bases and J shed 5 bases, with 14 bases lying between them. This CDR3 reads CASRAGRSYQPQHF. The CDR3 DNA follows: TGTGCCAGCAGGGCCGGGAGATCGTATCAGCCCCAGCATTTT.

The chain links TRBV6-1 to TRBJ1-1; unclear D gene. The CDR3 is 14 residues long. Trimming took 2 bases from V and 11 from J, leaving 18 bases between them. Germline V lookup: CDR1 MNHNS, CDR2 SASEGT. CDR3 sequence (DNA): TGTGCCAGCAGTGAAATAGGACGGCCTTCGGGGGCTTTCTTT. Translating it yields CASSEIGRPSGAFF.

The V call is TRBV9, the J call TRBJ2-5; D may be TRBD1 (5 bases). This CDR3 contains 15 residues. Trimming cost V 0 bases and J 1 base, with 10 bases left between them. Germline values: CDR1 SGDLS, CDR2 YYNGEE. CDR3 in amino acids: CASSVEDSTQETQYF. CDR3 nucleotide sequence: TGTGCCAGCAGCGTAGAAGACAGCACCCAAGAGACCCAGTACTTC. Complete variable domain (other parts from reference TRBV9 and TRBJ2-5): DSGVTQTPKHLITATGQRVTLRCSPRSGDLSVYWYQQSLDQGLQFLIQYYNGEERAKGNILERFSAQQFPDLHSELNLSSLELGDSALYFCASSVEDSTQETQYFGPGTRLLVL.

A single count supports this clone. V is TRBV19 and J is TRBJ1-4; TRBD1 is a possible D gene (5 bases). CDR3 length equals 15 residues. Germline V gene data show CDR1 as LNHDA and CDR2 as SQIVND (reference sequence). Trimming took off 4 bases at V and 0 bases at J, with 9 bases between the two ends. The CDR3 sequence is CASSTPTATNEKLFF. CDR3 nucleotide sequence: TGTGCCAGTAGTACCCCGACAGCAACTAATGAAAAACTGTTTTTT.

The V gene is TRBV12-5, the J gene TRBJ2-7, with D perhaps TRBD1 (6 bases). V was pared by 3 bases and J by 2 bases, with 11 bases between. Germline CDR1 is LGHNT and CDR2 is FRNRAP. The CDR3 length is 14 residues. CDR3 coding DNA: TGTGCTAGTGGTTTAGGACAGCCAACCTACGAGCAGTACTTC. It encodes CASGLGQPTYEQYF. Full variable domain (outside the CDR3, taken from reference TRBV12-5 and TRBJ2-7): DARVTQTPRHKVTEMGQEVTMRCQPILGHNTVFWYRQTMMQGLELLAYFRNRAPLDDSGMPKDRFSAEMPDATLATLKIQPSEPRDSAVYFCASGLGQPTYEQYFGPGTRLTVT.

This clone has a handful of counts. J is TRBJ2-2 and V is TRBV5-6; TRBD1 is a possible D gene (5 bases). The V gene's germline CDR1 is SGHDT and CDR2 YYEEEE. This CDR3 is built from 16 residues. Trimming took 0 bases from V and 4 from J, leaving 13 bases between them. The CDR3 nucleotides read TGTGCCAGCAGCTTGGCCCTTCCAGGGCCCACCGGGGAGCTGTTTTTT. It yields the protein CASSLALPGPTGELFF.

The chain carries TRBV25-1 and TRBJ2-3, with TRBD2 identical over 8 bases. The germline CDR1 and CDR2 sequences are MGHDK and SYGVNS. This CDR3 is 15 amino acids long. With V trimmed by 4 bases and J by 3 bases, 6 bases remained unmatched. CDR3 region: CASSGTSLKTDTQYF. CDR3 DNA sequence: TGTGCCAGCAGTGGGACTAGCCTTAAAACAGATACGCAGTATTTT.

This chain uses TRBV27 with TRBJ2-3; D gene unclear. The length of the CDR3 is 13 residues. V lost 6 bases and J lost 1, with 8 bases in between. Germline V gene data show CDR1 as MNHEY and CDR2 as SMNVEV (reference sequence). Here the CDR3 reads CASRGSGTDTQYF. The CDR3 bases are TGTGCCAGCAGGGGCTCTGGCACAGATACGCAGTATTTT.

This sequence joins TRBV11-1 and TRBJ2-1; TRBD2 matches at 11 bases. The CDR3 extends over 15 amino acids. J was trimmed by 7 bases and V by 5 bases; bases with no gene match: 7. Germline V gene data show CDR1 as SGHAT and CDR2 as FQDESV (reference sequence). The CDR3 bases are TGTGCCAGCAGCCTTCGACTAGCGGGGATGAATGAGCAGTTCTTC. Its translation: CASSLRLAGMNEQFF.

J is TRBJ2-5 and V is TRBV25-1, with 7 positions matching TRBD2. Near its end, the DNA agrees better with TRBJ2-7, so the J call may be wrong. The CDR3 is 10 amino acids. Looked up from germline, CDR1 is MGHDK and CDR2 is SYGVNS. The CDR3 coding sequence is TGTGCCAGCTGGGGGGGCGAGCAGTACTTC. Its protein is CASWGGEQYF.

This clone was detected only a few times. The chain recombines TRBV6-1 with TRBJ1-6; D might be TRBD1 (5 bases). V was shortened by 2 bases and J by 5 bases, with 10 bases between the two germline ends. This CDR3 spans 15 amino acids. CDR1 is MNHNS and CDR2 is SASEGT in the germline V gene. CDR3 loop: CASSEMGTHNSPLHF. CDR3 nucleotides: TGTGCCAGCAGTGAAATGGGGACTCATAATTCACCCCTCCACTTT.

This clone was seen more than once but under ten times. The chain is built from TRBV10-1 and TRBJ2-7, with D possibly TRBD2 on 6 matching bases. The ends were cut back, 0 bases at V and 4 bases at J, with 13 bases in the middle. Germline CDR1 is WNHNN and CDR2 is SYGVQD (reference sequence). The CDR3 spans 15 residues. The CDR3 spells CASSESMAGKYEQYF. As DNA, the CDR3 is TGCGCCAGCAGTGAGTCGATGGCGGGGAAATACGAGCAGTACTTC.

This chain joins TRBV21-1 and TRBJ2-2; the table's D gene call, TRBD2, was not cross checked with the DNA. TRBV21-1 is given as a pseudogene. The CDR3 contains 13 residues. Here the CDR3 reads CASSRERTGELFF. The CDR3 DNA sequence: TGTGCCAGCAGCAGGGAGAGGACCGGGGAGCTGTTTTTT.

This chain links TRBV7-2 with TRBJ2-7, with TRBD1 matching over 10 bases. The CDR3 extends over 15 amino acids. Germline trimming cut 1 base from V and 3 bases from J; bases unmatched to any gene: 3. Per the germline V gene, CDR1 is SGHTA and CDR2 is FQGNSA. The CDR3, as DNA: TGTGCCAGCAGCTTAGGGACAGGGGGAATCTACGAGCAGTACTTC. It yields the protein CASSLGTGGIYEQYF.